The 3 T cell receptor beta chains in this list originate from one sample, sequenced in a study of identical twins. TCRdb used MiXCR to reprocess the 5' RACE reads, holding one entry per CDR3 protein. The repertoire holds a few hundred thousand distinct CDR3 sequences, 13% to 15% seen once, with around 0.98% in the top ten. These data are also associated with another study on yellow fever vaccine responses in identical twins.

The sequencing sample was made of CD4+ T cells sorted from blood. These receptors originate from a woman under 30 in good health.

J is TRBJ2-1 and V is TRBV4-3; D perhaps matches TRBD1 (7 bases). Germline CDR1 reads LGHNA; CDR2 reads YSLEER. This CDR3 is 14 amino acids long. The V and J ends lost 0 bases and 9 bases respectively, with 12 bases between them. CDR3 nucleotides: TGCGCCAGCAGCCAAGAGTCCAGGGGGGCTGAGCAGTTCTTC. This codes for CASSQESRGAEQFF.

The chain uses TRBV4-3 and TRBJ1-2; D not certain. V was pared by 0 bases and J by 7 bases, with 12 bases between. The CDR3 is made up of 14 amino acids. Germline values: CDR1 LGHNA, CDR2 YSLEER. CDR3 sequence: CASSQDLVLGGYTF. For the CDR3, the DNA is TGCGCCAGCAGCCAAGATCTAGTACTCGGTGGCTACACCTTC.

J is TRBJ2-1 and V is TRBV7-9; 12 nucleotides match TRBD2. The CDR3 is 17 amino acids. The V segment lost 5 bases and the J segment 9 bases; nucleotides outside the gene matches: 14. Germline V gene data show CDR1 as SEHNR and CDR2 as FQNEAQ (reference sequence). The CDR3 reads CASSLTDFLAGGAEQFF. In DNA, the CDR3 is TGTGCCAGCAGCCTCACCGATTTTCTAGCGGGAGGGGCTGAGCAGTTCTTC.